This entry features one TCR beta chain sequence. Antigen: not known. CDR1 and CDR2 (germline): SEHNR, FQNEAQ (reference sequence). Trimming took 5 bases from V and 4 from J, leaving 12 bases between them. The CDR3 extends over 14 amino acids. The record originates from a study of T-cell memory formation after mild COVID-19. Libraries for TCRalpha and TCRbeta carried sample barcodes and unique molecular identifiers via 5'RACE. TCRdb reprocessed the 5' RACE reads with MiXCR, giving one entry per CDR3 protein. The sample has 65,000 to 90,000 distinct CDR3 sequences; approximately 15% are singletons. Study-level findings and limits: Clones that shrank (day 15 to 85) were balanced CD4/CD8, whereas later expanders leaned CD4+. Second-wave clones with a day 37 peak had unconfirmed SARS-CoV-2 specificity.

The chain links TRBV7-9 to TRBJ2-1; D unclear. The receptor comes from an adult woman who had mild COVID-19 (a few samples of this study predate the infection). Cell type and time point are not known. What was sequenced was PBMCs or a T cell subset sorted from them (not recorded which). CDR3 nucleotides: TGTGCCAGCAGCCCGTGGATCGCGTACAATGAGCAGTTCTTC. It specifies CASSPWIAYNEQFF. The variable domain in full, with the rest retrieved from reference TRBV7-9 and TRBJ2-1, is DTGVSQNPRHKITKRGQNVTFRCDPISEHNRLYWYRQTLGQGPEFLTYFQNEAQLEKSRLLSDRFSAERPKGSFSTLEIQRTEQGDSAMYLCASSPWIAYNEQFFGPGTRLTVL.